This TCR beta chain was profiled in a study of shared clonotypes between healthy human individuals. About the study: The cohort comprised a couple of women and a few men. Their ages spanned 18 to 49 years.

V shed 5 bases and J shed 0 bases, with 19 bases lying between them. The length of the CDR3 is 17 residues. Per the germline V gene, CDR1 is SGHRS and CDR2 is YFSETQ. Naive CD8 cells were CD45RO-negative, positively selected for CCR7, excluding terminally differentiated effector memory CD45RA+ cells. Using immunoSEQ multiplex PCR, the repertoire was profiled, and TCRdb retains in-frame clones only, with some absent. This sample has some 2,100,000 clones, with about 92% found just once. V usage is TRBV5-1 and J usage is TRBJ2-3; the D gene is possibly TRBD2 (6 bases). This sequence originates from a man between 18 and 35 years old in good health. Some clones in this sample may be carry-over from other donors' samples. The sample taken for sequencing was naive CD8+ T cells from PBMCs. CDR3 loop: CASSREVFGSSTDTQYF. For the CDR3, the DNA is TGCGCCAGCAGTAGGGAGGTCTTCGGGTCTAGCACAGATACGCAGTATTTT. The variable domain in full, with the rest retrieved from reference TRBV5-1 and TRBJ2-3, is KAGVTQTPRYLIKTRGQQVTLSCSPISGHRSVSWYQQTPGQGLQFLFEYFSETQRNKGNFPGRFSGRQFSNSRSEMNVSTLELGDSALYLCASSREVFGSSTDTQYFGPGTRLTVL.